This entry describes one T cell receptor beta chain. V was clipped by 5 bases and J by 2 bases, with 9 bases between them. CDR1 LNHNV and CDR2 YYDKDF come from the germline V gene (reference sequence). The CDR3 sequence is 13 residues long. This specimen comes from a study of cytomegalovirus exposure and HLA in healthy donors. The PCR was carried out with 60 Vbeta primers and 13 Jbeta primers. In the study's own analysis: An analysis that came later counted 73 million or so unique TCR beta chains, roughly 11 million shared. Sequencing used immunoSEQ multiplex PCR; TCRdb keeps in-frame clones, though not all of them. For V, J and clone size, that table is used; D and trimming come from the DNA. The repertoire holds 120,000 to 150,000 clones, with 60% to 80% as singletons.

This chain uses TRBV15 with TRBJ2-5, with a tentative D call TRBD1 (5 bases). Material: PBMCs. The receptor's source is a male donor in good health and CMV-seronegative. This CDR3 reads CATSSGLQETQYF. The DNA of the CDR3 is TGTGCCACCAGCTCAGGGTTACAAGAGACCCAGTACTTC.